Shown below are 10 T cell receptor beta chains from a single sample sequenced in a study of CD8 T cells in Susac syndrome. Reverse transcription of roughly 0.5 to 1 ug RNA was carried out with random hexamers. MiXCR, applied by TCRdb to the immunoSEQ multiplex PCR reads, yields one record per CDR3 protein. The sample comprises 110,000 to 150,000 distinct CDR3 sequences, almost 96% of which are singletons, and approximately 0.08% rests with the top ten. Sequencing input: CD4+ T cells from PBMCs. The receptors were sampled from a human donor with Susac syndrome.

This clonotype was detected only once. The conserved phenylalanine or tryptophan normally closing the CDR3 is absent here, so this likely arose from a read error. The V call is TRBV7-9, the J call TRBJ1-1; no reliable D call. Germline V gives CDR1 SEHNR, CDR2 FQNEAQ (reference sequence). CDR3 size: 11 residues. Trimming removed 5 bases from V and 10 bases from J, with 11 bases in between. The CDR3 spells CASSPPSTAFL. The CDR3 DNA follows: TGTGCCAGCAGCCCCCCGAGCACAGCTTTCCTT.

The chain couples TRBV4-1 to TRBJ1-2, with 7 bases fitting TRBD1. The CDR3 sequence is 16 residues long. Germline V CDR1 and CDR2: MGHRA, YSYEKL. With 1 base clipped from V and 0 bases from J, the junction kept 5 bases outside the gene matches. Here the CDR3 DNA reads TGCGCCAGCAGCCAAGTGGACAGGATTACTAACTATGGCTACACCTTC. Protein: CASSQVDRITNYGYTF.

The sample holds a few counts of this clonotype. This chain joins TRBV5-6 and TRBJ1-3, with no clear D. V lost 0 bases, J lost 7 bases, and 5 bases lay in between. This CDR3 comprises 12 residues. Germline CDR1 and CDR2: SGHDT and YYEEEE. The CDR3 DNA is TGTGCCAGCAGCTTGGTGGGGAACACCATATATTTT. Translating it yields CASSLVGNTIYF.

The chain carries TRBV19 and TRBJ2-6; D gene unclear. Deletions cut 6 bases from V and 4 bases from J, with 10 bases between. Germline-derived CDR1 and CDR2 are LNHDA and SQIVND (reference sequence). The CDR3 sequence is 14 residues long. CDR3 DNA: TGTGCCAGTAGGGAACTCTCCGGGGCCAACGTCCTGACTTTC. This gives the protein CASRELSGANVLTF.

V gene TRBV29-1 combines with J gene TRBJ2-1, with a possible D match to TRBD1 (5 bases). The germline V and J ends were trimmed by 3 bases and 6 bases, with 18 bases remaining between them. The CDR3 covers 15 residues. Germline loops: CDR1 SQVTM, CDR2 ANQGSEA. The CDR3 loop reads CSVDLRPGLLNEQFF. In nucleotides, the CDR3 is TGCAGCGTTGATCTCCGGCCAGGGTTACTCAATGAGCAGTTCTTC.

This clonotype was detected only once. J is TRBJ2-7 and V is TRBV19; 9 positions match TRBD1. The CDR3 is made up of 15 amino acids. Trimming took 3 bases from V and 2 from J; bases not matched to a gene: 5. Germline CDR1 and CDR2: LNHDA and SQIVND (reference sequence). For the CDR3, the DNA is TGTGCCAGTAGTATTGCGACAGGGGGGACCTACGAGCAGTACTTC. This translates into CASSIATGGTYEQYF.

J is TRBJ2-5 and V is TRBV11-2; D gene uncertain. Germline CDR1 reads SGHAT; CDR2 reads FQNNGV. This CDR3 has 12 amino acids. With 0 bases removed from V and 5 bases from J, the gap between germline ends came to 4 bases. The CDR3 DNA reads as TGTGCCAGCAGCTTAGATTGGGAGACCCAGTACTTC. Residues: CASSLDWETQYF.

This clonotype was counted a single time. The CDR3 coding sequence is TGTGCCAGCAGCCCGAGCGGGAGAGGCACAGATACGCAGTATTTT. This encodes CASSPSGRGTDTQYF. The chain is built from TRBV7-3 and TRBJ2-3, with 8 positions matching TRBD2. CDR3 length equals 15 residues. The V gene end was trimmed by 5 bases and the J gene end by 1 base; junction bases not matched to a gene: 5. Germline loops: CDR1 SGHTA, CDR2 FQGTGA.

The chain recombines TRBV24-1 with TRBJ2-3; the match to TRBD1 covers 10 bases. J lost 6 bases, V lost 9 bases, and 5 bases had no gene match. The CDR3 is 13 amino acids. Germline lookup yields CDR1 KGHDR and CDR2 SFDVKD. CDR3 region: CATSGQGVDTQYF. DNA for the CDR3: TGTGCCACCTCCGGACAGGGGGTCGATACGCAGTATTTT.

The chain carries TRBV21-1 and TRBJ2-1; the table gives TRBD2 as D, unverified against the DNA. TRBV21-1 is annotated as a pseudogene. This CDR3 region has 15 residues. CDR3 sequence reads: CASSKELLAYHEQFF. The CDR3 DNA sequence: TGTGCCAGCAGCAAGGAACTTCTAGCGTACCATGAGCAGTTCTTC.